A single T cell receptor beta chain is shown here with its context. Its specificity is not known. The CDR3 runs 15 residues. V trimming: 6 bases; J trimming: 4 bases; junction bases outside the gene matches: 7. Germline CDR1 and CDR2: ENHRY and SYGVKD. This specimen comes from a study of T cells after posttransplantation cyclophosphamide. Notes on the study in general: Blood and skin or GI T cell repertoires showed limited TRB overlap.

Method: immunoSEQ multiplex PCR; TCRdb's copy keeps in-frame clones and lacks some. The table has approximately 56,000 clones, under 95% seen once; the top ten hold about 3%. The related graft donor's blood sample was taken on the day of bone marrow donation. What was sequenced was PBMCs. J is TRBJ2-3 and V is TRBV10-3, with TRBD2 matching over 10 bases. The receptor comes from a woman aged 25 to 39 in good health and a related stem cell transplant donor. Here the CDR3 DNA reads TGTGCCATCAGGGAAAGCGGGGGGGCCTCAGATACGCAGTATTTT. This codes for CAIRESGGASDTQYF.